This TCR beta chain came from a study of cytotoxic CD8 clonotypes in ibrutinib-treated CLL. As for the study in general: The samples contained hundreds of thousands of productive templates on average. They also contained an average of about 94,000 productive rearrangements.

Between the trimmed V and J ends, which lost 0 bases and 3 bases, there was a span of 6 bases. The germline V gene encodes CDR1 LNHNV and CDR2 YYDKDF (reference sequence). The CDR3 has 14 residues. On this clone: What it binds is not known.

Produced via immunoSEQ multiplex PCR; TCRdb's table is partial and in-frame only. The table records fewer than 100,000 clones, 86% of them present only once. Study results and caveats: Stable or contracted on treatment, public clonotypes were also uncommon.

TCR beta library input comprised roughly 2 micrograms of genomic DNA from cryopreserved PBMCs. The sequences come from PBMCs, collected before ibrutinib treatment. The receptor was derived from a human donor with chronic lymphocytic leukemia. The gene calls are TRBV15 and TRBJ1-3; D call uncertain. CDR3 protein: CATSRDQGGNTIYF. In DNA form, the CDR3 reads TGTGCCACCAGCAGAGATCAAGGTGGAAACACCATATATTTT. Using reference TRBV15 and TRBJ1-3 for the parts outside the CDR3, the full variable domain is DAMVIQNPRYQVTQFGKPVTLSCSQTLNHNVMYWYQQKSSQAPKLLFHYYDKDFNNEADTPDNFQSRRPNTSFCFLDIRSPGLGDTAMYLCATSRDQGGNTIYFGEGSWLTVV.